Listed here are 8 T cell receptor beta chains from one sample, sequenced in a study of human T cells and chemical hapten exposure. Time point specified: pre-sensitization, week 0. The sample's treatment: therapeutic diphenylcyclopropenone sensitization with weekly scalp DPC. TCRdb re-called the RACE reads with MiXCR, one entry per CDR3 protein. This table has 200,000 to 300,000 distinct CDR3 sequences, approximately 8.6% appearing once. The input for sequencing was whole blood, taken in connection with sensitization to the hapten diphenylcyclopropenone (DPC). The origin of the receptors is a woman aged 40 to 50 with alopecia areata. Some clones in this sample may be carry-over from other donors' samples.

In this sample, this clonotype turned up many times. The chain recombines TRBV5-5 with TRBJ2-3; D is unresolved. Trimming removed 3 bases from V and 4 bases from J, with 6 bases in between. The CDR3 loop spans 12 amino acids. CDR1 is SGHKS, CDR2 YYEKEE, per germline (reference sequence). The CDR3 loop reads CASSSSSDTQYF. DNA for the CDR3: TGTGCCAGCAGCTCTTCCTCAGATACGCAGTATTTT.

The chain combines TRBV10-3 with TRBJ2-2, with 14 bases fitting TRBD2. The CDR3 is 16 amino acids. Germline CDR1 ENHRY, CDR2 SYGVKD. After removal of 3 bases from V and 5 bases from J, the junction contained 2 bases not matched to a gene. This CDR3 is CAISDRLAGGTGELFF. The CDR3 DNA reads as TGTGCCATCAGTGATCGACTAGCGGGAGGGACCGGGGAGCTGTTTTTT.

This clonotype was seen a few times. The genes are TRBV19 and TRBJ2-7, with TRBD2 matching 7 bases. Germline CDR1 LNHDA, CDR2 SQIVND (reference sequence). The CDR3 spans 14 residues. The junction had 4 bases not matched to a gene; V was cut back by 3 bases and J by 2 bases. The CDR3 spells CASSMAGDAYEQYF. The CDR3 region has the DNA TGTGCCAGTAGTATGGCGGGAGACGCCTACGAGCAGTACTTC.

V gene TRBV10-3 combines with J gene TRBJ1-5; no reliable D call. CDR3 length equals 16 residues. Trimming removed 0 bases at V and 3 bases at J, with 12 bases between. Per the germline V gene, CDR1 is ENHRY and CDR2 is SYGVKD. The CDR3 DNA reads TGTGCCATCAGTGAGTCGACGGGAACCCCCAATCAGCCCCAGCATTTT. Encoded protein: CAISESTGTPNQPQHF.

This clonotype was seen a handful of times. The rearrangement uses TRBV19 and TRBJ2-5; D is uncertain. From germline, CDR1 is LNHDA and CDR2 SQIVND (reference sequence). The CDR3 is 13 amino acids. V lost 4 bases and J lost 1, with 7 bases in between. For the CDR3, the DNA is TGTGCCAGTAGTACCCGGTTCCAAGAGACCCAGTACTTC. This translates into CASSTRFQETQYF.

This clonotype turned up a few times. The CDR3 DNA follows: TGCGCCAGCACCGAAGGGGGAGTTGTCACTGAAGCTTTCTTT. Translated: CASTEGGVVTEAFF. This sequence joins TRBV5-1 and TRBJ1-1, with a tentative D call TRBD1 (6 bases). The CDR3 runs to 14 residues. Looked up from germline, CDR1 is SGHRS and CDR2 is YFSETQ. V gave up 6 bases and J gave up 4 bases, with 16 bases separating them.

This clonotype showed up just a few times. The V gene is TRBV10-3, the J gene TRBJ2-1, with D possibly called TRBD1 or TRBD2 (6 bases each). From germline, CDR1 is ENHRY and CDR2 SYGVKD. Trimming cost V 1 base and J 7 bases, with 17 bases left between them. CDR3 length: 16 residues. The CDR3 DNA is TGTGCCATCAGTGAGTTCACCACGACAGGAGGGAATGAGCAGTTCTTC. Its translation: CAISEFTTTGGNEQFF.

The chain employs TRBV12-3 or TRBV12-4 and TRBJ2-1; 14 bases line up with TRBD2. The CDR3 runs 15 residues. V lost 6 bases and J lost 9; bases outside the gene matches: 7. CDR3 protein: CASREGLAGVGEQFF. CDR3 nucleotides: TGTGCCAGCAGGGAGGGACTAGCGGGAGTGGGTGAGCAGTTCTTC.